Below, one TCR beta chain is given with its context. The antigen remains unidentified. The sample belongs to a study of shared clonotypes between healthy human individuals. Study details: Donors had three CD4 naive, three CD4 memory, two CD8 naive and one CD8 memory plate apiece. General study findings and limits: Researchers found naive subsets generally carried larger estimated richness than memory subsets.

CD45RO-negative cells were positively selected for CCR7, leaving out terminally differentiated effector memory CD45RA+ cells. Only Caucasian adults living in Nashville, Tennessee served as donors. The CDR3 length is 18 residues. CDR1 and CDR2 from the germline V gene are MNHEY and SMNVEV (reference sequence). J gave up 0 bases and V 4 bases, and 12 bases lay outside the gene matches. Deep level was the assay's run setting. Libraries were prepared by immunoSEQ multiplex PCR; TCRdb keeps only in-frame clonotypes and omits some of them. This sample has 2 million to 2.5 million clones, with 85% to 95% found just once.

V usage is TRBV27 and J usage is TRBJ2-1, with 7 bases that match TRBD2. Sequenced material: naive CD8+ T cells from PBMCs. This clonotype was sampled from a man between 18 and 29 years old in good health. Some clones in this sample may be carry-over from other donors' samples. The CDR3 bases are TGTGCCAGCAGTTCCCGACGACTAGCCCCCAGCTCCTACAATGAGCAGTTCTTC. This gives the protein CASSSRRLAPSSYNEQFF.